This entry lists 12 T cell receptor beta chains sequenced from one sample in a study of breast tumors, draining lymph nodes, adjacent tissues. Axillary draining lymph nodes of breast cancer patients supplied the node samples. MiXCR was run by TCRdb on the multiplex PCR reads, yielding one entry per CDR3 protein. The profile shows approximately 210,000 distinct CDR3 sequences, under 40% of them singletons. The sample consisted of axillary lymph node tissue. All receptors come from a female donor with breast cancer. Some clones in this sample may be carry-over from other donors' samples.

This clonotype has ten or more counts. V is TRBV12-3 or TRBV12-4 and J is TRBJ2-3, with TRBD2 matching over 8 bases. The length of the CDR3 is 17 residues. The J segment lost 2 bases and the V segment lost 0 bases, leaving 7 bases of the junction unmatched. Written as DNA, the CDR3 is TGTGCCAGCAGTTTAGCTACGGGAGGGCCATCCACAGATACGCAGTATTTT. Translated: CASSLATGGPSTDTQYF.

The CDR3 DNA follows: TGTGCCACCAGTGTCCTTCCCCCGGACACTGAAGCTTTCTTT. Translated, it gives CATSVLPPDTEAFF. The J gene is TRBJ1-1, the V gene TRBV24-1; no clear D gene. The CDR3 is made up of 14 amino acids. Germline lookup yields CDR1 KGHDR and CDR2 SFDVKD. V was pared by 5 bases and J by 3 bases, with 12 bases between.

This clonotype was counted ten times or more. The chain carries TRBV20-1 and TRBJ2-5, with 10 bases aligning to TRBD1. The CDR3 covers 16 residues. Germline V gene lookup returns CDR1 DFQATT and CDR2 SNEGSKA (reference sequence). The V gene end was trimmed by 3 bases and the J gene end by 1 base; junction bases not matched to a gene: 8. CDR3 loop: CSASRLTGGFQETQYF. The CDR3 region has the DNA TGCAGTGCTAGCCGATTGACAGGGGGCTTCCAAGAGACCCAGTACTTC.

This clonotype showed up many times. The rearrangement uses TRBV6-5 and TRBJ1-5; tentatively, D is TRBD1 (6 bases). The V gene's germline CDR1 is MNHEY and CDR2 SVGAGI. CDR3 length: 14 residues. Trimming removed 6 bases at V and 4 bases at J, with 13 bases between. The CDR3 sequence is CASSSQGWNQPQHF. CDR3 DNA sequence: TGTGCCAGCAGCTCACAGGGTTGGAATCAGCCCCAGCATTTT.

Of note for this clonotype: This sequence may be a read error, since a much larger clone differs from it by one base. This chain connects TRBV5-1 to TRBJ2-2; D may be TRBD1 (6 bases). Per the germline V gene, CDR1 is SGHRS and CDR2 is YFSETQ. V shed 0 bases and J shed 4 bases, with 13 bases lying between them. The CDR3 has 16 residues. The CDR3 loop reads CASSLVLGTFTGELFF. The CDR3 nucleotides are TGCGCCAGCAGCTTGGTTTTAGGGACATTCACCGGGGAGCTGTTTTTT.

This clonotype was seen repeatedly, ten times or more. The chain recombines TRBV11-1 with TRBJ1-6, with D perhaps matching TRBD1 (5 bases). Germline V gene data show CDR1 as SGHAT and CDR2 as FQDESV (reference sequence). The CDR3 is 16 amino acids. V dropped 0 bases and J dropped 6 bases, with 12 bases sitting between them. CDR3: CASSLAGERANSPLHF. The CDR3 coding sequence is TGTGCCAGCAGCTTAGCAGGGGAGAGGGCTAATTCACCCCTCCACTTT. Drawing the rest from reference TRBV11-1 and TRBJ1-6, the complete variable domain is EAEVAQSPRYKITEKSQAVAFWCDPISGHATLYWYRQILGQGPELLVQFQDESVVDDSQLPKDRFSAERLKGVDSTLKIQPAELGDSAMYLCASSLAGERANSPLHFGNGTRLTVT.

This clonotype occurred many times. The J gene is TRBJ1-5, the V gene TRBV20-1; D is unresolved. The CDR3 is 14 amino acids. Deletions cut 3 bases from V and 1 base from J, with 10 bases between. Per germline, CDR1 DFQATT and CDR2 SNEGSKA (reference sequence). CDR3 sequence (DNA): TGCAGTGCTAGCATACAGAGAAGCAATCAGCCCCAGCATTTT. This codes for CSASIQRSNQPQHF.

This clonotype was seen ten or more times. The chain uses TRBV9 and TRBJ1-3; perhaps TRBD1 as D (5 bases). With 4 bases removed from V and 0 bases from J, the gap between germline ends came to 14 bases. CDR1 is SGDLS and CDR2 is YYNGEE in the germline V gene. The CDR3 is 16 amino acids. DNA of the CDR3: TGTGCCAGCAGCTTTTCACAGGTCAGCTCTGGAAACACCATATATTTT. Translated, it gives CASSFSQVSSGNTIYF.

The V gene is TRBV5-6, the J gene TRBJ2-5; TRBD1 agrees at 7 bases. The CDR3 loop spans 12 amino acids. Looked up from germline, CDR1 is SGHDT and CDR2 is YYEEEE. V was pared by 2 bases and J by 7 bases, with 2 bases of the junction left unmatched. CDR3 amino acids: CASSFKGATQYF. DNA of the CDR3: TGTGCCAGCAGCTTCAAGGGGGCGACCCAGTACTTC.

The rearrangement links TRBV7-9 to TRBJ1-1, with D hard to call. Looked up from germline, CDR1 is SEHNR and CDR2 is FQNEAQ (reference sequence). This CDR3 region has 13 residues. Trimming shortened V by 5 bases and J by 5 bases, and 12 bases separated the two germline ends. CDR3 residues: CASSTYRGTEAFF. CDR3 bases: TGTGCCAGCAGCACATACAGAGGAACTGAAGCTTTCTTT.

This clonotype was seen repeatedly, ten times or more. In DNA form, the CDR3 reads TGTGCCAGCAGTTTCGCGAACAGGGGGGCCTATGGCTACACCTTC. The encoded protein is CASSFANRGAYGYTF. The genes are TRBV12-3 or TRBV12-4 and TRBJ1-2, with 8 nucleotides matching TRBD1. Trimming at V came to 3 bases and at J to 4 bases, leaving 7 bases not matched to a gene. The CDR3 runs to 15 residues.

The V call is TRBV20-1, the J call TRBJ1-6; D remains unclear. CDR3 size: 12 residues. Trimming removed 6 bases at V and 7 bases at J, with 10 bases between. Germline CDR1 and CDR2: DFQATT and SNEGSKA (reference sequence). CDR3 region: CSAQDGNSPLHF. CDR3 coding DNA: TGCAGTGCCCAAGACGGCAATTCACCCCTCCACTTT.